These T cell receptor beta chains were read from a single sample in a study of cytomegalovirus exposure and HLA in healthy donors. Generated by immunoSEQ multiplex PCR, the TCRdb table keeps only in-frame clones and is missing some. The sample shows about 36,000 clones, about 72% of them seen only once. The sample comprised PBMCs. The source of these receptors is a man aged 25 to 40 in good health and CMV-seronegative. The CDR3 runs from the conserved cysteine through the conserved F or W. The D gene is left open where the match is weak. Size tells how often a clone was seen (once, few, many) or the class of an expanded clone, and some rows leave it out.

D,J,V,size,DNA,CDR3
NA,TRBJ2-2,TRBV11-2,NA,TGTGCCAGCAGCTTATCCGGGGGGAACACCGGGGAGCTGTTTTTT,CASSLSGGNTGELFF
NA,TRBJ2-3,TRBV6-5,once,TGTGCCAGCAGTAGCCAAGTTGGAGATACGCAGTATTTT,CASSSQVGDTQYF
TRBD2,TRBJ2-3,TRBV5-4,NA,TGTGCCAGCAGCTTTGGACTAGCGGGGACCAGGGATACGCAGTATTTT,CASSFGLAGTRDTQYF
NA,TRBJ1-1,TRBV25-1,few,TGTGCCAGCCCCATCAGGTCGCGGAACACTGAAGCTTTCTTT,CASPIRSRNTEAFF
NA,TRBJ1-2,TRBV15,NA,TGTGCCACCAGCAGAGAAACAGGATCTGGCTACACCTTC,CATSRETGSGYTF
NA,TRBJ1-1,TRBV6-5,few,TGTGCCAGCAGTTACAGGGGGACGGGGAACACTGAAGCTTTCTTT,CASSYRGTGNTEAFF
NA,TRBJ1-5,TRBV27,once,TGTGCCAGCAGTGGTGGAGGGGCCCTTTCGCCCCAGCATTTT,CASSGGGALSPQHF
NA,TRBJ2-5,TRBV5-4,NA,TGTGCCAGCAGCTACCCTAGGGAGACCCAGTACTTC,CASSYPRETQYF
TRBD1,TRBJ1-2,TRBV9,few,TGTGCCAGCAGCGTAGAAGGGGGCCATGGCTACACCTTC,CASSVEGGHGYTF
TRBD1,TRBJ1-4,TRBV10-3,few,TGTGCCATCAGTGATGTCGGGACAGTGGCAACTAATGAAAAACTGTTTTTT,CAISDVGTVATNEKLFF
TRBD2,TRBJ2-3,TRBV10-1,NA,TGCGCCAGCAATCCGACTAGCGGATCGACAGATACGCAGTATTTT,CASNPTSGSTDTQYF
NA,TRBJ2-7,TRBV19,NA,TGTGCCAGTAGTCTAAGGGGCCTTATCTACGAGCAGTACTTC,CASSLRGLIYEQYF
NA,TRBJ2-1,TRBV4-1,NA,TGCGCCAGCAGCCCTACGTTAACAGAGTCCTACAATGAGCAGTTCTTC,CASSPTLTESYNEQFF
TRBD2,TRBJ2-7,TRBV4-3,NA,TGCGCCAGCAGCCAAGAGCCGGGGGACTACTACGAGCAGTACTTC,CASSQEPGDYYEQYF
NA,TRBJ1-1,TRBV9,NA,TGTGCCAGCAGCGTAGTCGGGTCGGCCGCTGCTTTCTTT,CASSVVGSAAAFF
TRBD1,TRBJ2-7,TRBV7-9,many,TGTGCCAGCAGCGACAAGGACAGGGACAACGAGCAGTACTTC,CASSDKDRDNEQYF
NA,TRBJ1-5,TRBV5-6,NA,TGTGCCAGCAGCTTGAGAAGCAGCGGACCGTGGGGGGATCAGCCCCAGCATTTT,CASSLRSSGPWGDQPQHF
NA,TRBJ2-1,TRBV10-3,NA,TGTGCCATCAGTGAACCCACAGGGTTCCATGAGCAGTTCTTC,CAISEPTGFHEQFF
TRBD1,TRBJ2-5,TRBV6-5,NA,TGTGCCAGCAGTTTGAACAGGGGCCAAGAGACCCAGTACTTC,CASSLNRGQETQYF
NA,TRBJ2-2,TRBV29-1,NA,TGCAGCGTTGAATTTGTCGAGAGTGACACCGGGGAGCTGTTTTTT,CSVEFVESDTGELFF
TRBD1,TRBJ1-5,TRBV7-2,NA,TGTGCCAGCAGCCCTACAGGGGGGAGCAATCAGCCCCAGCATTTT,CASSPTGGSNQPQHF
TRBD1,TRBJ1-1,TRBV7-9,NA,TGTGCCAGCAGCTTAGCAGCTGGGACAGGGACCACTGAAGCTTTCTTT,CASSLAAGTGTTEAFF